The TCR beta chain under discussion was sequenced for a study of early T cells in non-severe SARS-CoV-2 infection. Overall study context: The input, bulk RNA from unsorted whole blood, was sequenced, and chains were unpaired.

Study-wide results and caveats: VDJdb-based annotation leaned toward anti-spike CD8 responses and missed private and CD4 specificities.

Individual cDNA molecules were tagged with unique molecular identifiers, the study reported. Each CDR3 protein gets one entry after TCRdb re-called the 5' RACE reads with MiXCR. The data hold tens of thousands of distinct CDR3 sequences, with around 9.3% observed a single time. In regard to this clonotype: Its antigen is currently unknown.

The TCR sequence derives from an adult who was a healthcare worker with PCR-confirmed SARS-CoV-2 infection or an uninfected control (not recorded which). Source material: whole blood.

The CDR3 nucleotides are TGTGCCAGCAGCTTCCTTTTGTCGCAGCACAATGAGCAGTTCTTC. It is translated as CASSFLLSQHNEQFF. This rearrangement joins TRBV7-9 to TRBJ2-1, with no clear D. In germline, CDR1 is SEHNR, CDR2 FQNEAQ (reference sequence). The CDR3 runs to 15 residues. Trimming took 3 bases from V and 5 from J, leaving 14 bases between them. The full variable domain, completed using reference TRBV7-9 and TRBJ2-1, is DTGVSQNPRHKITKRGQNVTFRCDPISEHNRLYWYRQTLGQGPEFLTYFQNEAQLEKSRLLSDRFSAERPKGSFSTLEIQRTEQGDSAMYLCASSFLLSQHNEQFFGPGTRLTVL.